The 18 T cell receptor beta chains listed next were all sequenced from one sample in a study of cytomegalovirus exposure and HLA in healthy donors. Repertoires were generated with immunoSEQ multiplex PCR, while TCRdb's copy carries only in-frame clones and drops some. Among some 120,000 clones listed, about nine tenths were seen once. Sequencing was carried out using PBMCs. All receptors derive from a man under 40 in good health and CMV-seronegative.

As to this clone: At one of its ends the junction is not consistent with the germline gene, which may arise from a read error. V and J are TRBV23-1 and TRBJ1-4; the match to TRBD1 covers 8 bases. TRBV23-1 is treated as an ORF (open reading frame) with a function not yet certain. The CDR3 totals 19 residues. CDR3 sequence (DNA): TGCGCCAGCAGTCAAGCAGTTGGACAGGGATTGTGGTCGGAGGGAAAAACTGTTTTT. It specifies CASSQAVGQGLWSEGKTVF.

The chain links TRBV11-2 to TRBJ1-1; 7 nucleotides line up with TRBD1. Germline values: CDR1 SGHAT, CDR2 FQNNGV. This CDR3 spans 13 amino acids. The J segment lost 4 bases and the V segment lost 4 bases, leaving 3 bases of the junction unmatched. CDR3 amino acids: CASSSQGLTEAFF. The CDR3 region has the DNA TGTGCCAGCAGCTCACAGGGGCTCACTGAAGCTTTCTTT. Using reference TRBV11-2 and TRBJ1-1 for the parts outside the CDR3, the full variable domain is EAGVAQSPRYKIIEKRQSVAFWCNPISGHATLYWYQQILGQGPKLLIQFQNNGVVDDSQLPKDRFSAERLKGVDSTLKIQPAKLEDSAVYLCASSSQGLTEAFFGQGTRLTVV.

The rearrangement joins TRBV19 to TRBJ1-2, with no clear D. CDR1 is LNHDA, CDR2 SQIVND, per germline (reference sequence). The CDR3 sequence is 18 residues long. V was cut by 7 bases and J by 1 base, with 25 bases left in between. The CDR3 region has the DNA TGTGCCAGTACGTACACGAGTGGGCCGCATCCTGTTAACTATGGCTACACCTTC. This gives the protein CASTYTSGPHPVNYGYTF. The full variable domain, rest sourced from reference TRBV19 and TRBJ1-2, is DGGITQSPKYLFRKEGQNVTLSCEQNLNHDAMYWYRQDPGQGLRLIYYSQIVNDFQKGDIAEGYSVSREKKESFPLTVTSAQKNPTAFYLCASTYTSGPHPVNYGYTFGSGTRLTVV.

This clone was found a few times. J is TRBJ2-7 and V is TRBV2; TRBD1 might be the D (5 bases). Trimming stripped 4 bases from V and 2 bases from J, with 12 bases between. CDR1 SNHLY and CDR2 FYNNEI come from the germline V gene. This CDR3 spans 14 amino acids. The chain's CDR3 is CASSGRGAPYEQYF. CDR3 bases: TGTGCCAGCAGTGGTAGGGGCGCTCCCTACGAGCAGTACTTC.

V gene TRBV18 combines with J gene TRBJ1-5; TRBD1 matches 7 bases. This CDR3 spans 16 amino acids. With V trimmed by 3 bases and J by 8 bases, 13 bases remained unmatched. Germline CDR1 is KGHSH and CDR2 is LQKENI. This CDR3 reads CASSPGVRAQGEPQHF. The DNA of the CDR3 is TGTGCCAGCTCACCGGGGGTTAGGGCTCAGGGGGAGCCCCAGCATTTT.

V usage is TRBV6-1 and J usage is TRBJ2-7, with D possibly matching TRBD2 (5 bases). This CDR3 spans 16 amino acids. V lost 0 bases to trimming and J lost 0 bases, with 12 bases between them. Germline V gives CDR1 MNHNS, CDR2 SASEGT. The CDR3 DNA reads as TGTGCCAGCAGTGAAGCGGTCGGACTGAGCTCCTACGAGCAGTACTTC. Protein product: CASSEAVGLSSYEQYF.

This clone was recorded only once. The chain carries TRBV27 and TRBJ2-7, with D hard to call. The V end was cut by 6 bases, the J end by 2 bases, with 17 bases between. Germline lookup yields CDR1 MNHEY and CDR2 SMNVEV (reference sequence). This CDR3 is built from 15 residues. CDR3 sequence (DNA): TGTGCCAGCAGCTTAAATCTTCTGGGCACCTACGAGCAGTACTTC. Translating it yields CASSLNLLGTYEQYF.

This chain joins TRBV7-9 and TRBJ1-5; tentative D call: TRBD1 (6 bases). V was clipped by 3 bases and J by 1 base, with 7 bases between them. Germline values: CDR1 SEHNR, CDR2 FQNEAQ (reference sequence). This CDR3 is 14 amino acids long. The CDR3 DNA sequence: TGTGCCAGCAGCTTGGACAGCAGCAATCAGCCCCAGCATTTT. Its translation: CASSLDSSNQPQHF.

CDR3: CASSQQGLAGVEFRELFF. The CDR3 coding sequence is TGTGCCAGCAGCCAGCAGGGACTAGCGGGTGTTGAATTCAGGGAGCTGTTTTTT. The chain has TRBV14 and TRBJ2-2, with 12 nucleotides matching TRBD2. The CDR3 has 18 residues. Germline CDR1 SGHDN, CDR2 FVKESK. The V segment lost 3 bases and the J segment 9 bases; nucleotides outside the gene matches: 14.

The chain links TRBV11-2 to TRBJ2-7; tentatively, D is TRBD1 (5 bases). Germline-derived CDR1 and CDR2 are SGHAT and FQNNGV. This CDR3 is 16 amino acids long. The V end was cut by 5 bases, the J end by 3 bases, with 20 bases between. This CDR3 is CASSPPSGAGHYEQYF. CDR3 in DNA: TGTGCCAGCAGCCCCCCGAGTGGGGCTGGACACTACGAGCAGTACTTC.

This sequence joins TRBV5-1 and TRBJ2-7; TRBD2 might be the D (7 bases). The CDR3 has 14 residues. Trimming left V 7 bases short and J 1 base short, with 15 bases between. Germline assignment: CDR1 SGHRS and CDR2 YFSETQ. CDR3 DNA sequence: TGCGCCAGCGGGAGGGGGAACCCTTCCTACGAGCAGTACTTC. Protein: CASGRGNPSYEQYF.

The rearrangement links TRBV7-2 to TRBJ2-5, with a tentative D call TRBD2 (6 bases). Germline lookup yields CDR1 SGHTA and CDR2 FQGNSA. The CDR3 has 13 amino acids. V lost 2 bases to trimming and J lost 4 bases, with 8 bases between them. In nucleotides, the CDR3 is TGTGCCAGCAGCTTACGGCGGGGAGAGACCCAGTACTTC. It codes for CASSLRRGETQYF.

The DNA of the CDR3 is TGTGCCAGCAGCAGACTAGCGGGAGATGGCGGGGAGCTGTTTTTT. Translated: CASSRLAGDGGELFF. The gene calls are TRBV7-2 and TRBJ2-2, with 12 positions matching TRBD2. The V gene end was trimmed by 5 bases and the J gene end by 7 bases; junction bases not matched to a gene: 5. Germline CDR1 reads SGHTA; CDR2 reads FQGNSA. This CDR3 contains 15 residues.

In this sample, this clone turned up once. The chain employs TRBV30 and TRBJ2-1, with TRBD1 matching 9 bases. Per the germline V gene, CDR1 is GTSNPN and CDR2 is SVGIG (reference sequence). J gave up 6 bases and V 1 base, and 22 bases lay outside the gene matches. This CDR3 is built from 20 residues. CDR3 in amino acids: CAWSATGTGFLPIPSNEQFF. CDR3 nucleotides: TGTGCCTGGAGTGCAACCGGGACAGGGTTTCTCCCTATCCCGAGCAATGAGCAGTTCTTC. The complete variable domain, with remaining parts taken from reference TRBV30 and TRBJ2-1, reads SQTIHQWPATLVQPVGSPLSLECTVEGTSNPNLYWYRQAAGRGLQLLFYSVGIGQISSEVPQNLSASRPQDRQFILSSKKLLLSDSGFYLCAWSATGTGFLPIPSNEQFFGPGTRLTVL.

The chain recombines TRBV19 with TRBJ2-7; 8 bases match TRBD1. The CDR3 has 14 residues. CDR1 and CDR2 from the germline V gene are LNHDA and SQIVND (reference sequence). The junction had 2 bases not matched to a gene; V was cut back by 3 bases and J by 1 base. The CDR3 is CASSIRTGSYEQYF. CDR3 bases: TGTGCCAGTAGTATTCGGACAGGGTCCTACGAGCAGTACTTC.

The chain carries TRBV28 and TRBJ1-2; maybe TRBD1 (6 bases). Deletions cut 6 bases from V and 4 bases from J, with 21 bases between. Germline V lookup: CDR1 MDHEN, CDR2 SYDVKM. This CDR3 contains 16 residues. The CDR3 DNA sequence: TGTGCCAGCAGGCCCGGGACAAACCAACGGCGCTATGGCTACACCTTC. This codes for CASRPGTNQRRYGYTF.

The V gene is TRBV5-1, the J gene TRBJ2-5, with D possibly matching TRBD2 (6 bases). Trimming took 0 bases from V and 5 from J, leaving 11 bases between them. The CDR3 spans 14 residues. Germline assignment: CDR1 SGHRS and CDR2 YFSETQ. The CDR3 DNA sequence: TGCGCCAGCAGCTTGGGACTAGTTGTGGAGACCCAGTACTTC. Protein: CASSLGLVVETQYF.

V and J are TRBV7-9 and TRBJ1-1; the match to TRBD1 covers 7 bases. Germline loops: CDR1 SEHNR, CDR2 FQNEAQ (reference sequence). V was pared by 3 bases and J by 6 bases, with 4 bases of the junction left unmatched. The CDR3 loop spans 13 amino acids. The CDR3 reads CASSFYTGAEAFF. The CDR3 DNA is TGTGCCAGCAGCTTCTATACAGGGGCTGAAGCTTTCTTT.